One and the same sample provided the 23 T cell receptor beta chains below, sequenced in a study of blood T cell repertoires in COVID-19. Libraries were prepared by immunoSEQ multiplex PCR; TCRdb keeps only in-frame clonotypes and omits some of them. The sample includes a few hundred thousand clones, around 82% of them seen just once. Sequenced material: peripheral blood. The receptors shown here come from a woman in her fifties or sixties with acute or convalescent COVID-19.

The V gene is TRBV6-5, the J gene TRBJ2-1; weak D call: TRBD2 (6 bases). The CDR3 contains 12 residues. Germline V gene lookup returns CDR1 MNHEY and CDR2 SVGAGI. Trimming shortened V by 7 bases and J by 9 bases, and 13 bases separated the two germline ends. The DNA of the CDR3 is TGTGCCAGCACCAATCCGGGGGTTGAGCAGTTCTTC. This translates into CASTNPGVEQFF.

The chain recombines TRBV7-2 with TRBJ2-1; D is possibly TRBD1 (6 bases). Germline V CDR1 and CDR2: SGHTA, FQGNSA. V was shortened by 3 bases and J by 7 bases, with 13 bases between the two germline ends. The CDR3 consists of 14 residues. The CDR3 loop is CASSFRTARNEQFF. The CDR3 nucleotides read TGTGCCAGCAGCTTCCGGACAGCCCGGAATGAGCAGTTCTTC.

The chain uses TRBV13 and TRBJ1-2, with TRBD1 as a possible D gene (5 bases). The CDR3 spans 12 residues. V was clipped by 2 bases and J by 4 bases, with 5 bases between them. Per germline, CDR1 PRHDT and CDR2 FYEKMQ (reference sequence). This CDR3 is CASSLRGYGYTF. The CDR3 DNA sequence: TGTGCCAGCAGCTTAAGGGGCTATGGCTACACCTTC.

The CDR3 protein is CASSFRVLEGYTF. The CDR3, as DNA: TGTGCCAGCAGTTTCAGGGTTTTGGAGGGCTACACCTTC. The chain recombines TRBV12-3 or TRBV12-4 with TRBJ1-2; D may be TRBD1 (5 bases). The CDR3 contains 13 residues. V was pared by 3 bases and J by 8 bases, with 13 bases between.

This chain joins TRBV6-1 and TRBJ1-4; TRBD1 is a possible D gene (6 bases). Trimming took 2 bases from V and 8 from J, leaving 12 bases between them. Germline values: CDR1 MNHNS, CDR2 SASEGT. This CDR3 has 14 amino acids. This CDR3 reads CASSERGWAEKLFF. Written as DNA, the CDR3 is TGTGCCAGCAGTGAAAGGGGGTGGGCCGAAAAACTGTTTTTT.

The genes are TRBV9 and TRBJ2-1; 7 nucleotides match TRBD2. Trimming cost V 8 bases and J 3 bases; bases outside gene matches: 11. The CDR3 has 15 amino acids. Germline CDR1 SGDLS, CDR2 YYNGEE. CDR3 DNA sequence: TGTGCCAGTACTCGTTTGAGCGGGGACTACAATGAGCAGTTCTTC. Translation: CASTRLSGDYNEQFF.

In this sample, this clone turned up once. The chain links TRBV3-1 (or the pseudogene TRBV3-2) to TRBJ2-7; D is possibly TRBD1 (5 bases). The CDR3 length is 15 residues. The germline V gene has CDR1 LGHDT and CDR2 YNNKEL (reference sequence). Trimming shortened V by 0 bases and J by 5 bases, and 14 bases separated the two germline ends. CDR3 in amino acids: CASSQDYTGGNEQYF. CDR3 in DNA: TGTGCCAGCAGCCAAGACTACACAGGCGGAAACGAGCAGTACTTC.

This chain links TRBV2 with TRBJ1-2, with D possibly being TRBD1 (6 bases). This CDR3 spans 13 amino acids. Per germline, CDR1 SNHLY and CDR2 FYNNEI. Trimming left V 6 bases short and J 6 bases short, with 14 bases between. The CDR3 nucleotides read TGTGCCAGCAGCCAGCAGGGGTTCGATGGCTACACCTTC. This gives the protein CASSQQGFDGYTF.

This chain joins TRBV2 and TRBJ1-1; the D gene is possibly TRBD1 (5 bases). V lost 5 bases and J lost 3, with 13 bases in between. Germline CDR1 is SNHLY and CDR2 is FYNNEI. There are 14 residues in the CDR3. This chain's CDR3 is CASSMGGGDTEAFF. CDR3 DNA: TGTGCCAGCAGTATGGGCGGAGGGGACACTGAAGCTTTCTTT.

This clone showed up just once. The chain joins TRBV9 to TRBJ1-5; D might be TRBD1 (5 bases). The germline gives CDR1 SGDLS, CDR2 YYNGEE. This CDR3 is built from 15 residues. The V and J ends lost 4 bases and 8 bases respectively, with 19 bases between them. The CDR3 DNA sequence: TGTGCCAGCAGCAGGGCCTTCCGGGGGTGGGAGCCCCAGCATTTT. Encoded protein: CASSRAFRGWEPQHF. Supplemented by reference TRBV9 and TRBJ1-5, the full variable domain reads DSGVTQTPKHLITATGQRVTLRCSPRSGDLSVYWYQQSLDQGLQFLIQYYNGEERAKGNILERFSAQQFPDLHSELNLSSLELGDSALYFCASSRAFRGWEPQHFGDGTRLSIL.

This clone was seen a single time. The chain is built from TRBV7-2 and TRBJ2-5; 10 nucleotides agree with TRBD1. Trimming removed 5 bases from V and 3 bases from J; junction bases left unmatched: 6. Germline lookup yields CDR1 SGHTA and CDR2 FQGNSA. The CDR3 is 15 residues long. CDR3 in DNA: TGTGCCAGCAGCCGGACCGGGACAGGGGAAGAGACCCAGTACTTC. Translating gives CASSRTGTGEETQYF. Supplemented by reference TRBV7-2 and TRBJ2-5, the full variable domain reads GAGVSQSPSNKVTEKGKDVELRCDPISGHTALYWYRQSLGQGLEFLIYFQGNSAPDKSGLPSDRFSAERTGGSVSTLTIQRTQQEDSAVYLCASSRTGTGEETQYFGPGTRLLVL.

The chain uses TRBV27 and TRBJ1-2; tentative D call: TRBD1 (6 bases). The CDR3 contains 15 residues. Looked up from germline, CDR1 is MNHEY and CDR2 is SMNVEV (reference sequence). V lost 5 bases and J lost 6, with 19 bases in between. CDR3 in DNA: TGTGCCAGCAGTCTAGACAGGACAGAGATGAATGGCTACACCTTC. This gives the protein CASSLDRTEMNGYTF.

V gene TRBV25-1 combines with J gene TRBJ2-5, with D hard to call. Trimming removed 0 bases from V and 7 bases from J, with 3 bases in between. The CDR3 has 11 amino acids. Germline loops: CDR1 MGHDK, CDR2 SYGVNS. In nucleotides, the CDR3 is TGTGCCAGCAGTGAATACTGGACCCAGTACTTC. It is translated as CASSEYWTQYF.

The DNA for the CDR3 is TGTGCCAGCTCACCTTCGTCTGGACAGAACTTCGGCTATGGCTACACCTTC. This codes for CASSPSSGQNFGYGYTF. V is TRBV18 and J is TRBJ1-2, with a possible D match to TRBD1 (6 bases). This CDR3 region has 17 residues. Germline CDR1 and CDR2: KGHSH and LQKENI. The V gene lost 3 bases and the J gene lost 4 bases, with 21 bases spanning the gap.

This clone has only one observation. In DNA, the CDR3 is TGTGCCAGCAGTTTAAGGGGAGGGAGCGAGCAGTACTTC. It codes for CASSLRGGSEQYF. J is TRBJ2-7 and V is TRBV27, with 7 bases fitting TRBD2. The V segment lost 2 bases and the J segment 6 bases; nucleotides outside the gene matches: 4. The CDR3 extends over 13 amino acids. Germline-derived CDR1 and CDR2 are MNHEY and SMNVEV (reference sequence).

V usage is TRBV27 and J usage is TRBJ2-5, with TRBD1 identical over 11 bases. Germline V gene sequence: CDR1 MNHEY, CDR2 SMNVEV (reference sequence). J gave up 5 bases and V 5 bases, and 7 bases lay outside the gene matches. The CDR3 consists of 15 residues. The CDR3 DNA is TGTGCCAGCAGTGCCGGGACAGGGGGGAGGGAGACCCAGTACTTC. Translation gives CASSAGTGGRETQYF.

V usage is TRBV5-4 and J usage is TRBJ1-2; D might be TRBD1 (5 bases). V lost 0 bases and J 0 bases, leaving 12 bases between the germline ends. Per the germline V gene, CDR1 is SGHNT and CDR2 is YYREEE (reference sequence). This CDR3 comprises 16 residues. For the CDR3, the DNA is TGTGCCAGCAGCTTGGGATTGGGGCGAGCTAACTATGGCTACACCTTC. This codes for CASSLGLGRANYGYTF.

The chain combines TRBV19 with TRBJ2-3, with TRBD2 identical over 8 bases. The germline V gene has CDR1 LNHDA and CDR2 SQIVND (reference sequence). This CDR3 comprises 16 residues. The junction had 8 bases not matched to a gene; V was cut back by 6 bases and J by 0 bases. The CDR3 DNA follows: TGTGCCAGTAGCCACGTGCGGGGGGCGAGCACAGATACGCAGTATTTT. This encodes CASSHVRGASTDTQYF.

This chain links TRBV27 with TRBJ1-4, with D possibly TRBD1 on 5 matching bases. The CDR3 is 14 residues long. The germline CDR1 and CDR2 sequences are MNHEY and SMNVEV (reference sequence). Trimming stripped 6 bases from V and 3 bases from J, with 11 bases between. The CDR3 loop reads CASSRAGPNEKLFF. The DNA of the CDR3 is TGTGCCAGCAGCAGGGCAGGGCCTAATGAAAAACTGTTTTTT.

V gene TRBV19 combines with J gene TRBJ1-2; TRBD1 might be the D (6 bases). This CDR3 spans 14 amino acids. The germline V and J ends were trimmed by 0 bases and 4 bases, with 9 bases remaining between them. CDR1 and CDR2 from the germline V gene are LNHDA and SQIVND (reference sequence). This chain's CDR3 is CASSIDLDSYGYTF. The CDR3 nucleotides are TGTGCCAGTAGTATAGATCTGGACAGCTATGGCTACACCTTC.

V gene TRBV7-2 combines with J gene TRBJ1-4; no reliable D call. The length of the CDR3 is 15 residues. Deletions cut 5 bases from V and 4 bases from J, with 14 bases between. The germline gives CDR1 SGHTA, CDR2 FQGNSA. The CDR3 bases are TGTGCCAGCAGCCCCGATCGAGCTTTTAATGAAAAACTGTTTTTT. This translates into CASSPDRAFNEKLFF. Full variable domain (remainder filled in from reference TRBV7-2 and TRBJ1-4): GAGVSQSPSNKVTEKGKDVELRCDPISGHTALYWYRQSLGQGLEFLIYFQGNSAPDKSGLPSDRFSAERTGGSVSTLTIQRTQQEDSAVYLCASSPDRAFNEKLFFGSGTQLSVL.

The V and J genes are TRBV3-1 (or the pseudogene TRBV3-2) and TRBJ2-5, with a weak D call TRBD2 (5 bases). Germline V CDR1 and CDR2: LGHDT, YNNKEL (reference sequence). Deletions cut 6 bases from V and 3 bases from J, with 11 bases between. The CDR3 length is 13 residues. The CDR3 sequence is CASSRSGEETQYF. The CDR3 DNA reads TGTGCCAGCAGTCGAAGCGGCGAAGAGACCCAGTACTTC.

The J gene is TRBJ2-3, the V gene TRBV24-1; D perhaps matches TRBD1 (6 bases). Trimming stripped 8 bases from V and 1 base from J, with 6 bases between. The CDR3 is made up of 12 amino acids. In germline, CDR1 is KGHDR, CDR2 SFDVKD. The CDR3 nucleotides are TGTGCCACCAAGGGGGGCACAGATACGCAGTATTTT. Translated: CATKGGTDTQYF.